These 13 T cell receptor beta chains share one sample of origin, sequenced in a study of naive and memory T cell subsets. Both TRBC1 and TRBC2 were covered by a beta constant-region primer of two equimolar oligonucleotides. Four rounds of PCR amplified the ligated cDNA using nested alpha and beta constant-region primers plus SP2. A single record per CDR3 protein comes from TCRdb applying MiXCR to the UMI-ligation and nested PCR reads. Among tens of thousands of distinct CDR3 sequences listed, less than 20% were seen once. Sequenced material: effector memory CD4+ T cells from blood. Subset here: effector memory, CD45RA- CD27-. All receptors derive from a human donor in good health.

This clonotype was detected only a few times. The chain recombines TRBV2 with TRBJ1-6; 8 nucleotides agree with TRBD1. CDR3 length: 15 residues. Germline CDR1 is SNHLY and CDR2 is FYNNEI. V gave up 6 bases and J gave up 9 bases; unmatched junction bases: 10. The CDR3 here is CASRGQGVESSPLHF. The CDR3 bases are TGTGCCAGCAGAGGACAGGGAGTGGAGAGTTCACCCCTCCACTTT.

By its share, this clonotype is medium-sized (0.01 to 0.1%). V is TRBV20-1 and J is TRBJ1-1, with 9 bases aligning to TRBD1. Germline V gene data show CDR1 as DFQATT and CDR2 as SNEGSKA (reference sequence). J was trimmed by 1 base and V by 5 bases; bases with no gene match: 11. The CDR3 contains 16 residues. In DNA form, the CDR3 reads TGCAGTGCTGTCCAGTTGGGACAGGGCAAGAACACTGAAGCTTTCTTT. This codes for CSAVQLGQGKNTEAFF.

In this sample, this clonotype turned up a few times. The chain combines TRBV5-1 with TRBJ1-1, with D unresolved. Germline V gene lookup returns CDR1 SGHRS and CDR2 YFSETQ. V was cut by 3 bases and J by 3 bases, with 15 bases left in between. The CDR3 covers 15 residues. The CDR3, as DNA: TGCGCCAGCAGCTACAACAGTGGCAAGGACACTGAAGCTTTCTTT. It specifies CASSYNSGKDTEAFF.

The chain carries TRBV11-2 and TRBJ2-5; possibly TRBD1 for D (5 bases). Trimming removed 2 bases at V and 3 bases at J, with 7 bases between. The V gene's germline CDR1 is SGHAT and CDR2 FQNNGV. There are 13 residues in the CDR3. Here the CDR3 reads CASSLQGKETQYF. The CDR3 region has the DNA TGTGCCAGCAGCTTACAGGGTAAAGAGACCCAGTACTTC. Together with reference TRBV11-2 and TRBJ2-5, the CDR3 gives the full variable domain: EAGVAQSPRYKIIEKRQSVAFWCNPISGHATLYWYQQILGQGPKLLIQFQNNGVVDDSQLPKDRFSAERLKGVDSTLKIQPAKLEDSAVYLCASSLQGKETQYFGPGTRLLVL.

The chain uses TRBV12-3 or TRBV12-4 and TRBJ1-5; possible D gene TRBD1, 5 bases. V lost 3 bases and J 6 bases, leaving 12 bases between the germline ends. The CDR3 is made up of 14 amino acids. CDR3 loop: CASSFRGDGQPQHF. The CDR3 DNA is TGTGCCAGCAGTTTCCGAGGGGACGGTCAGCCCCAGCATTTT.

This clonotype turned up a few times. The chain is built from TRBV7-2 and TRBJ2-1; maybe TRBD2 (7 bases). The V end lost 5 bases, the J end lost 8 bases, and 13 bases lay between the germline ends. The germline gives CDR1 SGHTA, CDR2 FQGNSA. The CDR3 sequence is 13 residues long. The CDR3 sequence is CASSPRGADEQFF. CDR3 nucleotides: TGTGCCAGCAGCCCACGGGGGGCGGATGAGCAGTTCTTC.

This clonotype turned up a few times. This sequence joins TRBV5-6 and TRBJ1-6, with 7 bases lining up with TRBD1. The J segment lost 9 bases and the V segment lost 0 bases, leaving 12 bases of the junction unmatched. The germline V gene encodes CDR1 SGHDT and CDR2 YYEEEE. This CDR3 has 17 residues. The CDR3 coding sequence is TGTGCCAGCAGCTTGGACCCGACAGGGACTTGGGGTTCACCCCTCCACTTT. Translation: CASSLDPTGTWGSPLHF.

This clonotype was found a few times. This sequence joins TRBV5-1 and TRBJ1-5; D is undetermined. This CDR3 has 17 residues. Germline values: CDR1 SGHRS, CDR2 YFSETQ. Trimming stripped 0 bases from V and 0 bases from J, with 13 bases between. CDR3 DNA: TGCGCCAGCAGCTTGGACCCACTGGGGAATAGCAATCAGCCCCAGCATTTT. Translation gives CASSLDPLGNSNQPQHF.

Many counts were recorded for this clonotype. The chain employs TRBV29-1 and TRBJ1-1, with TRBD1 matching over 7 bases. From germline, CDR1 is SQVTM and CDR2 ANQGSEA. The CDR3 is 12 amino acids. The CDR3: CTEGAALTEAFF. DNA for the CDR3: TGCACCGAGGGGGCGGCGCTGACTGAAGCTTTCTTT.

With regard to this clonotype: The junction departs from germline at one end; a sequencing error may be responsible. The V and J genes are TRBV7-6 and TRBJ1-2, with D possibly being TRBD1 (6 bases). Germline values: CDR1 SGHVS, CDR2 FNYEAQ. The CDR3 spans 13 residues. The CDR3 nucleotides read TGTGCCAGCGGCTTAGGGACAAATTATGGCTACACCTTC. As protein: CASGLGTNYGYTF.

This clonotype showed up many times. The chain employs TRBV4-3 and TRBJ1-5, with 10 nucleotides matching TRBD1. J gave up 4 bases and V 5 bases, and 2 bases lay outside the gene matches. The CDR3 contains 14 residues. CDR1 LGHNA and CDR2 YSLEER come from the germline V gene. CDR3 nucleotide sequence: TGCGCCAGCAGCAAGGACAGGGGGAATCAGCCCCAGCATTTT. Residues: CASSKDRGNQPQHF.

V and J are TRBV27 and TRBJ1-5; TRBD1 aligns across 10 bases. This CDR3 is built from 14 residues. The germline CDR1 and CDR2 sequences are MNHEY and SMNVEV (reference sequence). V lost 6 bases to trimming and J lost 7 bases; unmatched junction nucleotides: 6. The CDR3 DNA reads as TGTGCCAGCAGCGACAGGGGGCGAGGCCAGCCCCAGCATTTT. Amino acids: CASSDRGRGQPQHF.

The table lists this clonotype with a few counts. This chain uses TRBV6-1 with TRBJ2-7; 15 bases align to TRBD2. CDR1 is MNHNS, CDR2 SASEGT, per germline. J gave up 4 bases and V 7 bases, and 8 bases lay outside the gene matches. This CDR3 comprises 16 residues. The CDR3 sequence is CASINPGLAGGYEQYF. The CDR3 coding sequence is TGTGCCAGCATTAACCCGGGACTAGCGGGAGGTTACGAGCAGTACTTC.